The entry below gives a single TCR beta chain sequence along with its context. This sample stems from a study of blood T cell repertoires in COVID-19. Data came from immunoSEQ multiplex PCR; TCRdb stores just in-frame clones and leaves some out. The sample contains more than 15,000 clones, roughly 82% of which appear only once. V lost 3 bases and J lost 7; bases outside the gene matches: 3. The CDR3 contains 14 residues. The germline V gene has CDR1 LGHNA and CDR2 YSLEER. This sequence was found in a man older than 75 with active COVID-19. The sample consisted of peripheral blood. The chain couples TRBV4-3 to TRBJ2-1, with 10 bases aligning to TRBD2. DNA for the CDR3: TGCGCCAGCAGCCAGGGACTAGCGAGGAATGAGCAGTTCTTC. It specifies CASSQGLARNEQFF.